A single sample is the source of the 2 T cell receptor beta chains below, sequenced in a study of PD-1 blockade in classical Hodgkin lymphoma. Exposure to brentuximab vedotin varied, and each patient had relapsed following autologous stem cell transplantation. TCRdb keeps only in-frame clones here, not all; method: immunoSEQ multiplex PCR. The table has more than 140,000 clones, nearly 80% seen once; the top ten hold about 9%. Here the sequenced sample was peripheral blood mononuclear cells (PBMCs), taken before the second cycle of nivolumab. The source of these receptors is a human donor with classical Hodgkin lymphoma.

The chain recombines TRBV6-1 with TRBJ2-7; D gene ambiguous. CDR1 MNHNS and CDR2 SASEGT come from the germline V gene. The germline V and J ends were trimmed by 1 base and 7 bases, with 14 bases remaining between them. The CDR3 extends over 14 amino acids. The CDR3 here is CASSEGGYSGEQYF. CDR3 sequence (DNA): TGTGCCAGCAGTGAAGGGGGTTACTCCGGAGAGCAGTACTTC.

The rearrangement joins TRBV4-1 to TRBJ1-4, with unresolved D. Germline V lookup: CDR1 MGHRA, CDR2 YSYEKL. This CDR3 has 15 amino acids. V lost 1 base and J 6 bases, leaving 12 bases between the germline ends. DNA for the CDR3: TGCGCCAGCAGCCAAGTAGTACAGAACTATGAAAAACTGTTTTTT. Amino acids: CASSQVVQNYEKLFF.